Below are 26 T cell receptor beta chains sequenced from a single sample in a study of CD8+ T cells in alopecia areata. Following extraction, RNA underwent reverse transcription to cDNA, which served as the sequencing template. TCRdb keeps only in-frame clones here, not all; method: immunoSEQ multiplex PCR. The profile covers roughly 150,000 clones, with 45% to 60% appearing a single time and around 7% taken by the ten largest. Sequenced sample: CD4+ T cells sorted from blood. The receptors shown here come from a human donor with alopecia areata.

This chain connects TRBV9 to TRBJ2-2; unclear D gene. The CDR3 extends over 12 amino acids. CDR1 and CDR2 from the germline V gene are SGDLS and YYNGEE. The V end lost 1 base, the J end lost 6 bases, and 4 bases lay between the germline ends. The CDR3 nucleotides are TGTGCCAGCAGCGTATCCGCCGGGGAGCTGTTTTTT. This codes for CASSVSAGELFF.

The CDR3 here is CASSQGPGNYEQYF. The CDR3 DNA reads as TGTGCCAGCAGCCAAGGTCCAGGGAACTACGAGCAGTACTTC. The chain employs TRBV4-2 and TRBJ2-7, with a weak D call TRBD1 (5 bases). This CDR3 is built from 14 residues. Germline values: CDR1 LGHNA, CDR2 YNFKEQ. V dropped 1 base and J dropped 3 bases, with 10 bases sitting between them.

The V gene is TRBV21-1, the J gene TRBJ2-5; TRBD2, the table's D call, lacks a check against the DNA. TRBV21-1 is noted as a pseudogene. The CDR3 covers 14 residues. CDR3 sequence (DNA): TGTGCCAGCAGTCATAGCGGGAGAGAAGAGACCCAGTACTTC. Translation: CASSHSGREETQYF.

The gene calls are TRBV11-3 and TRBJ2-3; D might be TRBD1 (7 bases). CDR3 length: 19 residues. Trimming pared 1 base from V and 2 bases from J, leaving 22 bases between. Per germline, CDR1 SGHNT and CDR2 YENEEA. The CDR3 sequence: CASSLGVWRGQPATDTQYF. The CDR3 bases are TGTGCCAGCAGCTTAGGGGTCTGGAGGGGACAGCCAGCCACAGATACGCAGTATTTT.

This CDR3 is CASSPPHGDSTGELFF. The CDR3 bases are TGTGCCAGCAGTCCCCCCCATGGCGACAGCACCGGGGAGCTGTTTTTT. This rearrangement joins TRBV28 to TRBJ2-2; weak D call: TRBD1 (5 bases). V lost 5 bases, J lost 4 bases, and 17 bases lay in between. The CDR3 loop spans 16 amino acids. Germline values: CDR1 MDHEN, CDR2 SYDVKM.

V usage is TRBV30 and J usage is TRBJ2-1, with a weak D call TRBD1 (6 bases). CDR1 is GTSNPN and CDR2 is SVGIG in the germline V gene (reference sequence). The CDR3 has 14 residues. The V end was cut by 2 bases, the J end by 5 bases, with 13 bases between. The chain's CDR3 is CAWSRTDVNNEQFF. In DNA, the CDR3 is TGTGCCTGGAGTAGGACAGATGTCAACAATGAGCAGTTCTTC.

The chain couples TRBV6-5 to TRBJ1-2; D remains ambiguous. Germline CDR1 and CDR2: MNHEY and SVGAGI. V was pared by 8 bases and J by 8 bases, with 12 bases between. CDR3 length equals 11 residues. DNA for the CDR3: TGTGCCAGCGAGGGCAACGGGGGCTACACCTTC. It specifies CASEGNGGYTF.

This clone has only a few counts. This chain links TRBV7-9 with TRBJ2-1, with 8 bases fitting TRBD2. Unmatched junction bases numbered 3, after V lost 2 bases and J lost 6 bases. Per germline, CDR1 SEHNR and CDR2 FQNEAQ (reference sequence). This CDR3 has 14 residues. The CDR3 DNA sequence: TGTGCCAGCAGCTTACTGAGCGGGAGCAATGAGCAGTTCTTC. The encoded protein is CASSLLSGSNEQFF. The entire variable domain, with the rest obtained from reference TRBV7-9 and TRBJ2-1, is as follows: DTGVSQNPRHKITKRGQNVTFRCDPISEHNRLYWYRQTLGQGPEFLTYFQNEAQLEKSRLLSDRFSAERPKGSFSTLEIQRTEQGDSAMYLCASSLLSGSNEQFFGPGTRLTVL.

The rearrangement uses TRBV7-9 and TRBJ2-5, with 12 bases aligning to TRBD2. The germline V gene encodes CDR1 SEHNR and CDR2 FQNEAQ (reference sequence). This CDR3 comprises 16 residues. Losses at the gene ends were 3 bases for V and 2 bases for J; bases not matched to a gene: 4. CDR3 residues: CASSFGTSGSQETQYF. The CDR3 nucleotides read TGTGCCAGCAGCTTTGGGACTAGCGGGTCACAAGAGACCCAGTACTTC.

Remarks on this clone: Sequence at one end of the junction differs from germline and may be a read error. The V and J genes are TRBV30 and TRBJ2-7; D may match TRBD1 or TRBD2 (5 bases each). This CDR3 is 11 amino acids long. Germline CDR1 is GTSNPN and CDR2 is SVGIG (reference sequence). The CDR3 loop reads CAWSLGARVGF. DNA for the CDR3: TGTGCCTGGAGTCTCGGGGCTCGAGTTGGCTTC.

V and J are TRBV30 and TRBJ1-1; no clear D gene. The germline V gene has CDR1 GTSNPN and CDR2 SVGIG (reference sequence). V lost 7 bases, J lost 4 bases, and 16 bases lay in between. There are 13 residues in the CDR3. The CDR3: CAYKGLSGTEAFF. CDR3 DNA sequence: TGTGCCTATAAGGGTTTATCTGGCACTGAAGCTTTCTTT.

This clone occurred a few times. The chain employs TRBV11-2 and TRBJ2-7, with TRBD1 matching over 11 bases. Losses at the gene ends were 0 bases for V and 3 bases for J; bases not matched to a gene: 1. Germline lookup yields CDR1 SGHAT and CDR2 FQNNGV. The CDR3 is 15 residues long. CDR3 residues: CASSLEGTGGYEQYF. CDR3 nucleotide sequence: TGTGCCAGCAGCTTAGAAGGGACAGGGGGCTACGAGCAGTACTTC.

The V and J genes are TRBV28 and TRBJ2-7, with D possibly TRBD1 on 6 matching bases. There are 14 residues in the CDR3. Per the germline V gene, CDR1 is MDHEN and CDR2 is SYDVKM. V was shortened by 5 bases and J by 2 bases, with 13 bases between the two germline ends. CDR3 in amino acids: CASSPGDPPYEQYF. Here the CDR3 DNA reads TGTGCCAGCAGTCCAGGGGACCCGCCCTACGAGCAGTACTTC.

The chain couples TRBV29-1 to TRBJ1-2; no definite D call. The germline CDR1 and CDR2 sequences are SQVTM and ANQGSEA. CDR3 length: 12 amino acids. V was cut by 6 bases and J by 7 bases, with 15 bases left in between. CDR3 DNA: TGCAGCGTCACTATTGACCAAGCTGGCTACACCTTC. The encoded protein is CSVTIDQAGYTF.

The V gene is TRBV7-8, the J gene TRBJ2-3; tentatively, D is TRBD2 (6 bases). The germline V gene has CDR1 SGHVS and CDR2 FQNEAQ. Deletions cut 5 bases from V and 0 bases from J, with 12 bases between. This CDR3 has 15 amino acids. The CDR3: CASSPIAASTDTQYF. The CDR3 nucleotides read TGTGCCAGCAGCCCCATAGCGGCAAGCACAGATACGCAGTATTTT.

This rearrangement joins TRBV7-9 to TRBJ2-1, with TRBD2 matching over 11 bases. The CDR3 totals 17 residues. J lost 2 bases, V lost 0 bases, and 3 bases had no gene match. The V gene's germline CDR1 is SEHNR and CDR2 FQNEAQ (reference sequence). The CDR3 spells CASSLAGLAEAYNEQFF. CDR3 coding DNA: TGTGCCAGCAGCTTAGCGGGACTAGCGGAGGCCTACAATGAGCAGTTCTTC.

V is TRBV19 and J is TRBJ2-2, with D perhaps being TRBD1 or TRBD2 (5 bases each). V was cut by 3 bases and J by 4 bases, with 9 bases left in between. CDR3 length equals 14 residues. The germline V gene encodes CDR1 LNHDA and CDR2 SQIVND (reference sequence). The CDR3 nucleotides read TGTGCCAGTAGTATTGGGACCATCACCGGGGAGCTGTTTTTT. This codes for CASSIGTITGELFF.

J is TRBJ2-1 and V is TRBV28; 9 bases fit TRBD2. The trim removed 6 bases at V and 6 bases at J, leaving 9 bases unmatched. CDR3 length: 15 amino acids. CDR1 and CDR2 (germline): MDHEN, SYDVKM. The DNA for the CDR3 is TGTGCCAGCAGCCCCGGGAGAGCGGGAGGCAATGAGCAGTTCTTC. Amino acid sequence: CASSPGRAGGNEQFF.

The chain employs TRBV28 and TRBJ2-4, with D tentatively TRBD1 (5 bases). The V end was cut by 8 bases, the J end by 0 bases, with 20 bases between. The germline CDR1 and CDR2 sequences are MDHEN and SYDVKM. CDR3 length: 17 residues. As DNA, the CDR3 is TGTGCCAGCCTCTCAACTTTGACAGCACTAGCCAAAAACATTCAGTACTTC. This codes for CASLSTLTALAKNIQYF.

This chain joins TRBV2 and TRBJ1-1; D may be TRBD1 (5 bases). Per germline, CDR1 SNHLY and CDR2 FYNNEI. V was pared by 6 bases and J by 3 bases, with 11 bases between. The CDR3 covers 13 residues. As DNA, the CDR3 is TGTGCCAGCAGCGGAGACAGAGACACTGAAGCTTTCTTT. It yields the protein CASSGDRDTEAFF.

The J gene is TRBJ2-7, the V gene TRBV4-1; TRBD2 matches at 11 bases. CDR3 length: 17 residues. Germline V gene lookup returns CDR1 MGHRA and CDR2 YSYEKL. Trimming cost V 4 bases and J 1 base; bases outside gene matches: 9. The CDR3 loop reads CASSPGTSGPDSYEQYF. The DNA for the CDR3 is TGCGCCAGCAGCCCCGGGACTAGCGGTCCAGATTCCTACGAGCAGTACTTC.

The CDR3 sequence: CASSLMGLASYEQYF. The CDR3 coding sequence is TGTGCCAGCAGCTTAATGGGACTAGCGTCCTACGAGCAGTACTTC. The rearrangement joins TRBV7-2 to TRBJ2-7; 10 bases agree with TRBD2. The CDR3 is 15 residues long. Germline loops: CDR1 SGHTA, CDR2 FQGNSA. V shed 2 bases, J shed 1 base, and the junction held 2 bases outside the gene matches.

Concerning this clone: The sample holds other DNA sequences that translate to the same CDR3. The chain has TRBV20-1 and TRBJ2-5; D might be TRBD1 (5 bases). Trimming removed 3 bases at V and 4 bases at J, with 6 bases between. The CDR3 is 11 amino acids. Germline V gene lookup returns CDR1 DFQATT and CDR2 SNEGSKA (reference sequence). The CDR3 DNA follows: TGCAGTGCTAGTCAGGGAGAGACCCAGTACTTC. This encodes CSASQGETQYF.

CDR3 nucleotides: TGTGCCAGCTTAGCGGGAGGTCGGGACGAGCAGTACTTC. It is translated as CASLAGGRDEQYF. V is TRBV25-1 and J is TRBJ2-7; 10 bases match TRBD2. In germline, CDR1 is MGHDK, CDR2 SYGVNS. Germline trimming cut 8 bases from V and 5 bases from J; bases unmatched to any gene: 6. The CDR3 extends over 13 amino acids.

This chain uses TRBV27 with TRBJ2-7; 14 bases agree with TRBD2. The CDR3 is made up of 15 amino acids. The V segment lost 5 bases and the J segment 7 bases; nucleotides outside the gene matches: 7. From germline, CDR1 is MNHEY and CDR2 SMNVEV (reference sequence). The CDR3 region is CASSPGTSGSSEQYF. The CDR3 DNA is TGTGCCAGCAGTCCAGGGACTAGCGGGAGTAGTGAGCAGTACTTC.

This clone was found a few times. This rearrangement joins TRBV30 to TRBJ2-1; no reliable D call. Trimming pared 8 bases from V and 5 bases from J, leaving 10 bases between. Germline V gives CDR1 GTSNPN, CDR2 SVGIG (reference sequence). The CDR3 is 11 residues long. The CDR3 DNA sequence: TGTGCCGGCTGGGCCAACAATGAGCAGTTCTTC. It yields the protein CAGWANNEQFF.